A selection of T cell receptor beta chains follows, all from one sample in a study of PD-1 blockade in classical Hodgkin lymphoma. Profiling relied on immunoSEQ multiplex PCR, and the TCRdb table lists in-frame clones only, not all of them. Found here are around 15,000 clones, 89% of them singletons; the top ten hold roughly 20%. The input for sequencing was CD8+ T cells from blood, taken before the fourth cycle of nivolumab. The source of these receptors is a human donor with classical Hodgkin lymphoma. CDR3s include the opening cysteine and the closing phenylalanine or tryptophan. A D gene is named only where the DNA matches it firmly. The size field is filled for only some rows; it gives once, few, many or a size class.

V gene,D gene,J gene,clone size,CDR3 protein,CDR3 DNA
TRBV6-5,.,TRBJ2-3,once,CASSYSPDSSTDTQYF,TGTGCCAGCAGTTACTCCCCAGACTCTAGCACAGATACGCAGTATTTT
TRBV7-9,TRBD2,TRBJ2-3,.,CASSSSPGLAVTSTDTQYF,TGTGCCAGCAGCTCGTCTCCGGGACTAGCGGTAACTAGCACAGATACGCAGTATTTT
TRBV27,.,TRBJ2-1,.,CASSLFGTPGDEQFF,TGTGCCAGCAGTTTATTCGGGACTCCGGGGGACGAGCAGTTCTTC
TRBV11-3,TRBD1,TRBJ2-5,.,CASSLDGGQGETQYF,TGTGCCAGCAGCTTAGACGGGGGACAGGGAGAGACCCAGTACTTC
TRBV19,.,TRBJ2-1,.,CASSIGGATYNEQFF,TGTGCCAGTAGTATAGGCGGGGCCACCTACAATGAGCAGTTCTTC
TRBV29-1,.,TRBJ1-2,.,CSVEDLALGGDYGYTF,TGCAGCGTTGAAGATCTAGCTTTAGGGGGGGACTATGGCTACACCTTC
TRBV6-4,.,TRBJ2-2,.,CASSETGHTGELFF,TGTGCCAGCAGCGAAACAGGACACACCGGGGAGCTGTTTTTT
TRBV4-1,.,TRBJ1-6,.,CASSHTGSPLHF,TGCGCCAGCAGCCACACGGGTTCACCCCTCCACTTT
TRBV4-1,.,TRBJ2-7,.,CASSQRTSSSYEQYF,TGCGCCAGCAGCCAACGGACATCCAGCTCCTACGAGCAGTACTTC
TRBV29-1,TRBD1,TRBJ1-1,.,CSPARCPRGVDTEAFF,TGCAGCCCCGCGCGCTGCCCCAGGGGGGTGGACACTGAAGCTTTCTTT